The 10 T cell receptor beta chains presented below share a single source sample, sequenced in a study of blood T cell repertoires in COVID-19. TCRdb's copy holds only in-frame clones and misses some; the assay was immunoSEQ multiplex PCR. The table includes fewer than 400,000 clones, roughly 90% detected once. Material: peripheral blood. Receptors were obtained from a woman aged 25 to 39 with COVID-19, enrolled during active disease.

The V call is TRBV2, the J call TRBJ2-5; the D gene is possibly TRBD1 (5 bases). The CDR3 length is 15 residues. The germline CDR1 and CDR2 sequences are SNHLY and FYNNEI. Trimming removed 6 bases from V and 5 bases from J, with 19 bases in between. The CDR3 loop is CASSAVTGPGETQYF. CDR3 coding DNA: TGTGCCAGCAGCGCCGTCACAGGTCCTGGGGAGACCCAGTACTTC.

CDR3 protein: CASRGTGNSPLHF. Here the CDR3 DNA reads TGTGCCAGCAGGGGGACAGGGAACTCACCCCTCCACTTT. V gene TRBV2 combines with J gene TRBJ1-6, with 9 bases lining up with TRBD1. In germline, CDR1 is SNHLY, CDR2 FYNNEI. V lost 6 bases to trimming and J lost 10 bases; unmatched junction nucleotides: 4. CDR3 length: 13 amino acids.

Only one count was recorded for this clone. The genes are TRBV5-1 and TRBJ2-4, with 9 nucleotides matching TRBD1. V was clipped by 2 bases and J by 7 bases; unmatched bases: 7. The CDR3 sequence is 15 residues long. The germline V gene encodes CDR1 SGHRS and CDR2 YFSETQ. In nucleotides, the CDR3 is TGCGCCAGCAGCTTAAAACAGGGGGCAGTGAACATTCAGTACTTC. It specifies CASSLKQGAVNIQYF. Full variable domain (missing parts from reference TRBV5-1 and TRBJ2-4): KAGVTQTPRYLIKTRGQQVTLSCSPISGHRSVSWYQQTPGQGLQFLFEYFSETQRNKGNFPGRFSGRQFSNSRSEMNVSTLELGDSALYLCASSLKQGAVNIQYFGAGTRLSVL.

This chain links TRBV5-1 with TRBJ2-2; possible D gene TRBD1, 6 bases. The CDR3 extends over 16 amino acids. From germline, CDR1 is SGHRS and CDR2 YFSETQ. Deletions cut 5 bases from V and 2 bases from J, with 16 bases between. The CDR3 region is CASRPWGQGNTGELFF. The CDR3 DNA reads TGCGCCAGCAGACCGTGGGGGCAGGGAAACACCGGGGAGCTGTTTTTT.

J is TRBJ1-1 and V is TRBV5-8; D not certain. Per the germline V gene, CDR1 is SGHTS and CDR2 is YDEGEE. The CDR3 runs to 15 residues. Deletions cut 2 bases from V and 8 bases from J, with 19 bases between. DNA of the CDR3: TGTGCCAGCAGCTTCGGGGTTTGGGCAGAAGGGGAAGCTTTCTTT. Protein: CASSFGVWAEGEAFF. Full variable domain (remainder filled in from reference TRBV5-8 and TRBJ1-1): EAGVTQSPTHLIKTRGQQATLRCSPISGHTSVYWYQQALGLGLQFLLWYDEGEERNRGNFPPRFSGRQFPNYSSELNVNALELEDSALYLCASSFGVWAEGEAFFGQGTRLTVV.

This clone appeared a single time. J is TRBJ1-2 and V is TRBV5-6; a weak D match, TRBD1 (5 bases). The germline V gene encodes CDR1 SGHDT and CDR2 YYEEEE. V was clipped by 1 base and J by 4 bases, with 11 bases between them. CDR3 size: 14 residues. The CDR3 spells CASSLTGGSYGYTF. Written as DNA, the CDR3 is TGTGCCAGCAGCTTGACGGGGGGTAGCTATGGCTACACCTTC.

This clone came up many times. V and J are TRBV5-8 and TRBJ2-3; the D gene is possibly TRBD2 (5 bases). CDR3 length: 15 residues. Per germline, CDR1 SGHTS and CDR2 YDEGEE. Trimming pared 0 bases from V and 6 bases from J, leaving 14 bases between. The CDR3 nucleotides read TGTGCCAGCAGCTTGGTACTTACGGAGGCGGATACGCAGTATTTT. Its protein product is CASSLVLTEADTQYF.

The genes are TRBV2 and TRBJ1-5; D is perhaps TRBD1 (5 bases). Trimming stripped 4 bases from V and 3 bases from J, with 10 bases between. The CDR3 contains 14 residues. CDR1 is SNHLY, CDR2 FYNNEI, per germline. The CDR3 here is CASSVKGNNQPQHF. CDR3 coding DNA: TGTGCCAGCAGTGTAAAGGGGAACAATCAGCCCCAGCATTTT.

On this clone itself: It may be a read error: a sequence one base away is much more abundant. Other DNA sequences within the sample encode an identical CDR3. V usage is TRBV5-1 and J usage is TRBJ1-2, with 8 bases lining up with TRBD1. The CDR3 contains 14 residues. Germline V gene sequence: CDR1 SGHRS, CDR2 YFSETQ. The V segment lost 0 bases and the J segment 2 bases; nucleotides outside the gene matches: 0. CDR3: CASSLDRGNYGYTF. Written as DNA, the CDR3 is TGCGCCAGCAGCTTGGACAGGGGGAACTATGGCTACACCTTC. Variable domain in full (rest from reference TRBV5-1 and TRBJ1-2): KAGVTQTPRYLIKTRGQQVTLSCSPISGHRSVSWYQQTPGQGLQFLFEYFSETQRNKGNFPGRFSGRQFSNSRSEMNVSTLELGDSALYLCASSLDRGNYGYTFGSGTRLTVV.

The J gene is TRBJ2-3, the V gene TRBV9; TRBD2 agrees at 12 bases. The CDR3 totals 16 residues. V shed 0 bases, J shed 4 bases, and the junction held 3 bases outside the gene matches. CDR1 and CDR2 (germline): SGDLS, YYNGEE. The CDR3 DNA reads as TGTGCCAGCAGCGTAGGGACTAGCGGGAACGCAGATACGCAGTATTTT. This sequence encodes CASSVGTSGNADTQYF. Filled out from reference TRBV9 and TRBJ2-3, the complete variable domain reads DSGVTQTPKHLITATGQRVTLRCSPRSGDLSVYWYQQSLDQGLQFLIQYYNGEERAKGNILERFSAQQFPDLHSELNLSSLELGDSALYFCASSVGTSGNADTQYFGPGTRLTVL.